What follows describes a single T cell receptor (beta chain). The sample belongs to a study of T cells after somatic rescue of genetic block. The germline V gene has CDR1 SGHNT and CDR2 YYREEE (reference sequence). The CDR3 consists of 14 residues. The V gene lost 6 bases and the J gene lost 1 base, with 13 bases spanning the gap. Using immunoSEQ multiplex PCR, the repertoire was profiled, and TCRdb retains in-frame clones only, with some absent. The data show roughly 71,000 clones, roughly 90% seen once. This chain connects TRBV5-4 to TRBJ1-1, with D tentatively TRBD1 (6 bases). The source material was peripheral blood mononuclear cells (PBMCs). This clonotype was sampled from a man aged 25 to 45. Here the CDR3 reads CASTPRGGNTEAFF. The CDR3 coding sequence is TGTGCCAGCACCCCGAGGGGGGGGAACACTGAAGCTTTCTTT. Combining the CDR3 with reference TRBV5-4 and TRBJ1-1 gives the whole variable domain ETGVTQSPTHLIKTRGQQVTLRCSSQSGHNTVSWYQQALGQGPQFIFQYYREEENGRGNFPPRFSGLQFPNYSSELNVNALELDDSALYLCASTPRGGNTEAFFGQGTRLTVV.